This T cell receptor beta chain was profiled in a study of technical replicates of blood from a handful of donors. This clone has just one count. TCRdb's copy holds only in-frame clones and misses some; the assay was immunoSEQ multiplex PCR. The data contain 75,000 to 100,000 clones, 94% of them seen just once; the ten biggest clones take up less than 0.3%. V lost 3 bases and J lost 6, with 12 bases in between. Germline V gene sequence: CDR1 GTSNPN, CDR2 SVGIG (reference sequence). This CDR3 is 13 amino acids long. Sequenced material: T cells isolated from PBMCs. This TCR was recovered from a human donor in good health. The rearrangement uses TRBV30 and TRBJ2-4; possibly TRBD2 for D (5 bases). In nucleotides, the CDR3 is TGTGCCTGGAGAGCACCTGCGGGAAACATTCAGTACTTC. This encodes CAWRAPAGNIQYF.